The text below deals with one TCR beta chain. The antigen this receptor binds is unknown. No per-base quality is available; no much larger clone lies one base away. Each donor gave one peripheral blood draw, averaging roughly 0.11 L, which was collected into heparinised tubes. Using a panel that included CD45RO, CCR7, CD25, CD127, CD95 and CD27, naive, central memory, regulatory and stem cell-like memory CD4+ T cells were sorted on a BD FACSAria II. Purity was above 98% for every sorted population. PBMCs were separated immediately by Lymphoprep density gradient centrifugation and were stained directly, without being cultured. So that batch effects would be minimized, each experiment stained and sorted samples in pairs, pairing one healthy donor with one patient. The CDR3 goes from the cysteine to the phenylalanine over 16 residues. Only the CDR3 portion is preserved as DNA: 48 bases, with reading frame beginning at the first base. Based on the germline V gene, the CDR1 and CDR2 sequences are SGHVS and FQNEAQ. Trimmed from V: 2 bases; trimmed from J: 7 bases; junction bases lacking a gene match: 10.

The entire amount of isolated RNA was reverse transcribed using the High Capacity cDNA Reverse Transcription Kit, so the sequenced TCRB transcripts were expressed ones. Deep immunoSEQ sequencing was performed on naive, central memory and regulatory T cell samples, with an average of roughly 3.3 million total reads per sample. Sorted cells were lysed in RLT buffer and RNA was extracted with DNase-treated RNeasy Micro or Mini kits, depending on cell number. To prevent cross-contamination, each cell subset was processed individually, whereas patient and healthy donor samples were processed jointly. The immunoSEQ multiplex PCR was used to amplify TCRB sequences from cDNA, yielding 87-bp fragments that span the CDR3 region. The amplicons were sequenced using the Illumina HiSeq platform. The paper's data handling went like this. PCR bias was corrected computationally using synthetic template baselines, and reads within Hamming distance 2 were collapsed, with unmergeable singletons discarded. Reads were aligned against IMGT so that V, D and J genes, CDR3 length and insertions or deletions at six rearrangement sites could be assigned. Clonotype counts were normalized to sorted cell number within each subset before computing true diversity and Gini coefficients with the tcR R package. The overlap coefficient, calculated on TCRB nucleotide sequences, was used to quantify repertoire sharing. As a proxy for the pre-selection repertoire, out-of-frame TCRB sequences from naive cells were analyzed. What TCRdb holds here is the immuneACCESS table cut down to in-frame rearrangements. Part of the clones is not present; checked against another copy, under half of the missing clones reflect an unresolved V gene, and the others are unexplained. Clonal size and the V and J genes are those of that table, whereas D and trimming came from the DNA. In all, the sample holds about 240,000 clones, and about 15% of those were seen once. The ten most abundant clones make up roughly 0.02% of the sample.

This sample was taken from a study of beta chain features in type 1 diabetes (dated by TCRdb to 2017 to 2018). About the investigation overall: Patients and healthy donors did not differ in mean age, gender distribution, total cell number or subset yield. A total of about 110 million sorted cells were examined across all samples, and the number of cells per subset was strongly correlated with RNA yield. In the study, TCRB repertoires of sorted circulating CD4+ T cell subsets from recently diagnosed type 1 diabetes patients were compared with those of matched healthy donors. Regulatory and stem cell-like memory subsets were isolated from only 8 patients and roughly 8 healthy donors, whereas naive and central memory subsets came from all 30 or so donors.

Points the paper makes about the study in general: PCR may preferentially amplify shorter templates, but because patient and control samples were amplified and corrected together, any resulting skew would affect both groups equally. Because cDNA was sequenced instead of genomic DNA, activated cells with high expression could be over-represented, although the groups did not differ in activation or CD3 levels. Naive, central memory and regulatory TCRB repertoires appeared to be more similar among patients than among healthy donors. In all four CD4+ subsets, TCRB CDR3 length was moderately but significantly shorter in type 1 diabetes patients. Patients with type 1 diabetes made fewer insertions and deleted more nucleotides at VDJ recombination sites, implying thymic rearrangement abnormalities. Because small numbers of individuals were included in the HLA sub-analyses, any influence of HLA type on TCRB rearrangement was left unresolved.

The source material was naive CD4+ T cells from blood. Sample cell subset or site, as interpreted from the label and publication: true naive CD4+ T cells. The sequence derives from a man aged 30 to 45 with type 1 diabetes. The rearrangement joined TRBV7-8 to TRBJ2-1, with 8 bases in between that match TRBD1. The CDR3 corresponds to CASSLKVTGGLNEQFF. The nucleotide sequence is given as TGTGCCAGCAGCTTAAAGGTTACAGGGGGTCTTAATGAGCAGTTCTTC.